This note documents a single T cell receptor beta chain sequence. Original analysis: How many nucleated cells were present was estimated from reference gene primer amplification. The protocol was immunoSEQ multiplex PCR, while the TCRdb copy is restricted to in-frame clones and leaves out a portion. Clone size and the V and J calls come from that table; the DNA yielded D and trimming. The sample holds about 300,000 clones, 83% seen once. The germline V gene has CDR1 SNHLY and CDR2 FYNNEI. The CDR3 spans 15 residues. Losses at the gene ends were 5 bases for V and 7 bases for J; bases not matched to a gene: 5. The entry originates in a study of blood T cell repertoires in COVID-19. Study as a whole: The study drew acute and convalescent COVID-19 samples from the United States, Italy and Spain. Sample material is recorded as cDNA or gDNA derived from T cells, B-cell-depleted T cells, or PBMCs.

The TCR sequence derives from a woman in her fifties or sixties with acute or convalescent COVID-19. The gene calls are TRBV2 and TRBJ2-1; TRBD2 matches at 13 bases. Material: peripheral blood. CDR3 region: CASSPTSGGENEQFF. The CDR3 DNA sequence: TGTGCCAGCAGTCCCACTAGCGGGGGGGAAAATGAGCAGTTCTTC.